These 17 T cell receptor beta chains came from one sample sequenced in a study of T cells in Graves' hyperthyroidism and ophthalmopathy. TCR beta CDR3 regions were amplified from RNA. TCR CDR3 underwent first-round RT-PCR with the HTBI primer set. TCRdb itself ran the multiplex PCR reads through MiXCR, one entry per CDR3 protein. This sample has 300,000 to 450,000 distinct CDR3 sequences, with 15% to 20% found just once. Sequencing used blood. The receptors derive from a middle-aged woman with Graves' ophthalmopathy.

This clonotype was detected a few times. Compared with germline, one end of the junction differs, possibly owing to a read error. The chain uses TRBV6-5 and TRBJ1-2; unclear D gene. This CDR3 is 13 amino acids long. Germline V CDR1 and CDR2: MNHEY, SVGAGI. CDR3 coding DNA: TGTGCCAGCAGTTCCGACCTCGGCTATGGCTACATCTTC. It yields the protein CASSSDLGYGYIF.

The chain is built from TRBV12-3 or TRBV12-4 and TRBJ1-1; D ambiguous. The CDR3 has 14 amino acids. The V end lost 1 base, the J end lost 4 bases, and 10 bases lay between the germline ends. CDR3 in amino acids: CASSLVGVGTEAFF. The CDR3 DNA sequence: TGTGCCAGCAGTTTAGTTGGGGTGGGCACTGAAGCTTTCTTT.

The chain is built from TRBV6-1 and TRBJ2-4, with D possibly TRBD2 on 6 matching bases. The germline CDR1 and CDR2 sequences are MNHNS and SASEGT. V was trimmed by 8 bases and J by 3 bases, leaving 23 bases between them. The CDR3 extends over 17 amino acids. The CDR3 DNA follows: TGTGCCAGCGGAGGAGGGAGTAAGGACGGTGGCAAAAACATTCAGTACTTC. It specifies CASGGGSKDGGKNIQYF.

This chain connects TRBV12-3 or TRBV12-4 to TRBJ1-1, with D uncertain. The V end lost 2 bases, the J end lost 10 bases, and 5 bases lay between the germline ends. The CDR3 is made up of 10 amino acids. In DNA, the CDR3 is TGTGCCAGCAGTTTAAGGCGAGCTTTCTTT. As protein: CASSLRRAFF.

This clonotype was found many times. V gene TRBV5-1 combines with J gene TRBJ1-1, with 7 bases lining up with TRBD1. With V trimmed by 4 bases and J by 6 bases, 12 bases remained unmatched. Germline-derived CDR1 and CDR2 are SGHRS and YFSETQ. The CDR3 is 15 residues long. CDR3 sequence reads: CASSRDGTVNAEAFF. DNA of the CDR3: TGCGCCAGCAGCCGGGACGGGACAGTCAATGCTGAAGCTTTCTTT.

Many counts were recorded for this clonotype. The DNA for the CDR3 is TGCGCCAGCAGTGGGCCCGGGACAGGGAGCTACGAGCAGTACTTC. This codes for CASSGPGTGSYEQYF. This chain uses TRBV10-1 with TRBJ2-7; 9 bases are a match to TRBD1. Germline lookup yields CDR1 WNHNN and CDR2 SYGVQD (reference sequence). This CDR3 contains 15 residues. The J segment lost 3 bases and the V segment lost 4 bases, leaving 7 bases of the junction unmatched.

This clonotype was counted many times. This CDR3 reads CSASAIPGQGYEQFF. Here the CDR3 DNA reads TGCAGTGCTAGTGCTATCCCGGGACAGGGTTATGAGCAGTTCTTC. The chain links TRBV20-1 to TRBJ2-1; the match to TRBD1 covers 9 bases. V was clipped by 3 bases and J by 8 bases; unmatched bases: 11. Looked up from germline, CDR1 is DFQATT and CDR2 is SNEGSKA (reference sequence). This CDR3 contains 15 residues.

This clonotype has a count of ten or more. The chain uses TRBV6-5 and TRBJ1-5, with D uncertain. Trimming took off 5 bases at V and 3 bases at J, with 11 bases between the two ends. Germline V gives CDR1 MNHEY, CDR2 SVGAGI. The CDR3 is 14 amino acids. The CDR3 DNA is TGTGCCAGCAGTCCAGGAAACTACAATCAGCCCCAGCATTTT. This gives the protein CASSPGNYNQPQHF.

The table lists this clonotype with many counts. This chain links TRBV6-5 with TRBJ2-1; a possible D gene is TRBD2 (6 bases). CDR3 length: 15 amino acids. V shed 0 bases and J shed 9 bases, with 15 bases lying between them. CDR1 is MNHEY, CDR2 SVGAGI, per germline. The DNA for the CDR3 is TGTGCCAGCAGTTACTCAACCCCGGGAGTGGGTGAGCAGTTCTTC. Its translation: CASSYSTPGVGEQFF.

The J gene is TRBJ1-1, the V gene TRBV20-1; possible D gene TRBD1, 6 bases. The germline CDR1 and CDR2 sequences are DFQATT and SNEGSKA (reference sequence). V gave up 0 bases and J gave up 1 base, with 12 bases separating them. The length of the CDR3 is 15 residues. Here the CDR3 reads CSARDPRGANTEAFF. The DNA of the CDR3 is TGCAGTGCTAGAGATCCCCGGGGGGCGAACACTGAAGCTTTCTTT.

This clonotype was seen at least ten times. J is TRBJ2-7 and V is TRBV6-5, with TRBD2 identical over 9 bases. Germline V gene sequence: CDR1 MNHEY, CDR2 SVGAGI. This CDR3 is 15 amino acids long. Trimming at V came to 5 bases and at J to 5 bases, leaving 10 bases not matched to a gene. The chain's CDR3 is CASSHPGLAVHEQYF. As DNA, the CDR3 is TGTGCCAGCAGTCATCCGGGACTAGCAGTGCACGAGCAGTACTTC.

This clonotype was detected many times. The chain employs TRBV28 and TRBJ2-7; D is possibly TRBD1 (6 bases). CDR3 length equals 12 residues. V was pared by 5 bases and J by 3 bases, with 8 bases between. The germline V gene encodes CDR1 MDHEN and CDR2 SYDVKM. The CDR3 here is CASSQDSYEQYF. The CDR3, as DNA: TGTGCCAGCAGTCAGGACAGCTACGAGCAGTACTTC.

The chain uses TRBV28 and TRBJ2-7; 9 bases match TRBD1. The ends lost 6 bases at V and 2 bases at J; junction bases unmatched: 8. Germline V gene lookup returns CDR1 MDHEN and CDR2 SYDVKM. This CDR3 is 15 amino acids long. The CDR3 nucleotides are TGTGCCAGCAGCAAGCACGGGACAGGGCCCTACGAGCAGTACTTC. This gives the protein CASSKHGTGPYEQYF.

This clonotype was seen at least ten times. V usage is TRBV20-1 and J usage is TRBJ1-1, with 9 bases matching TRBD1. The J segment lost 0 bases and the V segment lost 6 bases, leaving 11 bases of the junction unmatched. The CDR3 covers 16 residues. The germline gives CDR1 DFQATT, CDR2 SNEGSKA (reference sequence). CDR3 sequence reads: CSATGTGSLVNTEAFF. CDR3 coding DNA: TGCAGTGCCACCGGGACAGGGAGTTTGGTGAACACTGAAGCTTTCTTT.

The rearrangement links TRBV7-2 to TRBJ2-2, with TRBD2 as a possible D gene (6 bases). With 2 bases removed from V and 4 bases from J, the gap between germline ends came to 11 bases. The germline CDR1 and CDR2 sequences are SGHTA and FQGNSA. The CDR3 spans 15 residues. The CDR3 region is CASSLKRETTGELFF. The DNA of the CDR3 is TGTGCCAGCAGCTTAAAACGGGAGACCACCGGGGAGCTGTTTTTT.

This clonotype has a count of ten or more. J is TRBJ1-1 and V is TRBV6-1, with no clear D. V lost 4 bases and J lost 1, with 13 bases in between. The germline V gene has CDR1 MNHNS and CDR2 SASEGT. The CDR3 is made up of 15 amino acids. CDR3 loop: CASSGWGTRNTEAFF. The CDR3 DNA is TGTGCCAGCAGTGGGTGGGGTACTCGGAACACTGAAGCTTTCTTT.

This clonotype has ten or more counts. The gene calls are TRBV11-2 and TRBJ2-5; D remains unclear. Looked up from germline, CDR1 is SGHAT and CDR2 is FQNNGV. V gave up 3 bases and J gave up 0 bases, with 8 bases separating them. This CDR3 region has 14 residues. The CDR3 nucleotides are TGTGCCAGCAGCTTTTCACTGGACCAAGAGACCCAGTACTTC. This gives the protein CASSFSLDQETQYF.